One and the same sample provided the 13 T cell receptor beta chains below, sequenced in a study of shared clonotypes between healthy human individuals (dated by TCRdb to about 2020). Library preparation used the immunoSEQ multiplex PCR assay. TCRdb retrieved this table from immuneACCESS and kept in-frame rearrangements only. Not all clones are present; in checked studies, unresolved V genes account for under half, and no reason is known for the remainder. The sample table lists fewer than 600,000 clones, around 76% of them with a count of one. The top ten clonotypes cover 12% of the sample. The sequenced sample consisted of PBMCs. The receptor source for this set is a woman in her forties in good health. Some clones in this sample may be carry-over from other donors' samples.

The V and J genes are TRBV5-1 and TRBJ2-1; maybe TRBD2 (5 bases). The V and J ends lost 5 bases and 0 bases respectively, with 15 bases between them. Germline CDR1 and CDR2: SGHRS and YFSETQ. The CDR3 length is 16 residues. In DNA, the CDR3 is TGCGCCAGCAGTCCAGGAGGACCCAGCTCCTACAATGAGCAGTTCTTC. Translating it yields CASSPGGPSSYNEQFF.

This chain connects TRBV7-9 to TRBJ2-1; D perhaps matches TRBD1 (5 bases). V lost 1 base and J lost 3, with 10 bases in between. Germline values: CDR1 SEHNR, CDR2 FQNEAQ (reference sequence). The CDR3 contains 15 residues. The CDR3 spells CASSLGRAIYNEQFF. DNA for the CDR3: TGTGCCAGCAGCTTAGGCAGGGCCATCTACAATGAGCAGTTCTTC.

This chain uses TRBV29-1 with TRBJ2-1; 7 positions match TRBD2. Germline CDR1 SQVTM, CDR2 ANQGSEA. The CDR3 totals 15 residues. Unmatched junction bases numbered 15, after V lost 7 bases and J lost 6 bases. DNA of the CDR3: TGCAGCGGTGCCCCCAGGGCGGGAGTACCCAATGAGCAGTTCTTC. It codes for CSGAPRAGVPNEQFF.

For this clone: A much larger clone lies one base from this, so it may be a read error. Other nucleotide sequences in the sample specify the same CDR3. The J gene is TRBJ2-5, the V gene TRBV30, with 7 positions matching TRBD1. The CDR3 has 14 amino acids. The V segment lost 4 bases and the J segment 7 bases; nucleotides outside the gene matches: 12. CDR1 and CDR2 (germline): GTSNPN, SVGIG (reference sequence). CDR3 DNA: TGTGCCTGGACCACAGGGGACGCCAAGAGGACCCAGTACTTC. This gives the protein CAWTTGDAKRTQYF.

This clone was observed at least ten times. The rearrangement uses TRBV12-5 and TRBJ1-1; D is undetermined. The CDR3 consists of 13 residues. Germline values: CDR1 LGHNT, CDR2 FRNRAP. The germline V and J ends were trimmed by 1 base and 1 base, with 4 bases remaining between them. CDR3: CASGLGPNTEAFF. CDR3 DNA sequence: TGTGCTAGTGGTTTGGGACCGAACACTGAAGCTTTCTTT.

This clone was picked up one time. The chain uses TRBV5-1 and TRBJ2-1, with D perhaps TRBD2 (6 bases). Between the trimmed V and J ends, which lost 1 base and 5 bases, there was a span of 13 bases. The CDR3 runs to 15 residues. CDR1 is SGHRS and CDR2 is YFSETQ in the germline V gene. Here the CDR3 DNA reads TGCGCCAGCAGCTTGATTCCCGGCGGGGACAATGAGCAGTTCTTC. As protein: CASSLIPGGDNEQFF. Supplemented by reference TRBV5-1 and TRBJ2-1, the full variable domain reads KAGVTQTPRYLIKTRGQQVTLSCSPISGHRSVSWYQQTPGQGLQFLFEYFSETQRNKGNFPGRFSGRQFSNSRSEMNVSTLELGDSALYLCASSLIPGGDNEQFFGPGTRLTVL.

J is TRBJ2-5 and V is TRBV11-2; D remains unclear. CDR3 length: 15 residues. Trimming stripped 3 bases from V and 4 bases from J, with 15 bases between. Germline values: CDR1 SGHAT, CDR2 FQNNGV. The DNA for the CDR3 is TGTGCCAGCAGCTTGTCGGGCCCCCCCGGAGAGACCCAGTACTTC. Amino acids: CASSLSGPPGETQYF.

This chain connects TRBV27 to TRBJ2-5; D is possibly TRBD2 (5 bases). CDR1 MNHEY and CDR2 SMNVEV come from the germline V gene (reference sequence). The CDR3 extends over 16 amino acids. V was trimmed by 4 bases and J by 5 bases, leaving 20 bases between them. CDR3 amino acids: CASSSASGRGWETQYF. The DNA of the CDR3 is TGTGCCAGCAGTTCGGCCTCGGGGAGAGGGTGGGAGACCCAGTACTTC.

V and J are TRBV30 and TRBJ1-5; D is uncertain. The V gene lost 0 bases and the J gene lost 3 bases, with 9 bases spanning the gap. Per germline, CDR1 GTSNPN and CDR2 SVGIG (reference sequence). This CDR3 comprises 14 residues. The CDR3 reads CAWSVGNVNQPQHF. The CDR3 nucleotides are TGTGCCTGGAGTGTGGGGAACGTCAATCAGCCCCAGCATTTT.

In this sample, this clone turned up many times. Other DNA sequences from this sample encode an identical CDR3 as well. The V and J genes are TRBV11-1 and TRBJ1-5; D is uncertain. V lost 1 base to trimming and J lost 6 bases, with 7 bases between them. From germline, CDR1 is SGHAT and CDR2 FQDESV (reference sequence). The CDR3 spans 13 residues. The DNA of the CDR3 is TGTGCCAGCAGCTTAGAATTAGGTCAGCCCCAGCATTTT. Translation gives CASSLELGQPQHF.

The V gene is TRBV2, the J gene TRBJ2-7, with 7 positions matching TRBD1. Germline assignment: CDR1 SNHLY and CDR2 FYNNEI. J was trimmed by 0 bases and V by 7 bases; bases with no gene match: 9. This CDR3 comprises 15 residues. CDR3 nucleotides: TGTGCCAGCAATCCAGACAGGGTTCTCTCCTACGAGCAGTACTTC. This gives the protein CASNPDRVLSYEQYF.

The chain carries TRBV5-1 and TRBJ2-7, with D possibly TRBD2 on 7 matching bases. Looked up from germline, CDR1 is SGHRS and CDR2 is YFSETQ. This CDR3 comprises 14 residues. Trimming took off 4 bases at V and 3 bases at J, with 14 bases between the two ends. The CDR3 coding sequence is TGCGCCAGCAGCCCCGGGGGGCCAGGCTACGAGCAGTACTTC. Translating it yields CASSPGGPGYEQYF.

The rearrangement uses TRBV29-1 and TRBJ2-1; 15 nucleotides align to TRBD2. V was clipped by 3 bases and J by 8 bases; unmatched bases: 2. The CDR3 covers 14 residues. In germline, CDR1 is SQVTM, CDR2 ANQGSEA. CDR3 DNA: TGCAGCGTTGACGGGACTAGCGGGAGGTATGAGCAGTTCTTC. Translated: CSVDGTSGRYEQFF.